The entry below describes one TCR beta chain. Antigen unknown. This sample is drawn from a study of cytomegalovirus exposure and HLA in healthy donors. 13 Jbeta primers and 60 Vbeta primers were used for the PCR. Here immunoSEQ multiplex PCR was the method, and the copy in TCRdb shows in-frame clones only, minus some. The table lists fewer than 200,000 clones, around two thirds of them singletons. The CDR3 covers 17 residues. CDR1 LNHDA and CDR2 SQIVND come from the germline V gene (reference sequence). Trimming stripped 3 bases from V and 0 bases from J, with 12 bases between. Findings of the study overall: Presence/absence analyses treated sequencing depth as roughly uniform across donors.

The chain is built from TRBV19 and TRBJ2-6; possibly TRBD1 for D (5 bases). The sequence was obtained from a man aged 45-65 years in good health and CMV-seronegative. The sequenced material came from PBMCs. CDR3 in amino acids: CASSMAGPSSGANVLTF. The CDR3 coding sequence is TGTGCCAGTAGTATGGCAGGGCCAAGCTCTGGGGCCAACGTCCTGACTTTC.